Described below is a single T cell receptor beta chain sequence and its context. One entry per CDR3 protein results from TCRdb running MiXCR on the RT-PCR reads. The top ten clones hold roughly 4% of a sample with around 700,000 distinct CDR3 sequences, 11% to 15% of them seen once. Deletions cut 2 bases from V and 2 bases from J, with 12 bases between. This CDR3 is 15 amino acids long. Germline V gene lookup returns CDR1 KGHSH and CDR2 LQKENI. The chain links TRBV18 to TRBJ2-5; TRBD1 might be the D (6 bases). Specimen: memory CD4+ T cells from blood. The clonotype originates from a female donor in good health, serving as a healthy control. CDR3 region: CASSPADSIQETQYF. Here the CDR3 DNA reads TGTGCCAGCTCACCAGCGGACAGCATTCAAGAGACCCAGTACTTC.